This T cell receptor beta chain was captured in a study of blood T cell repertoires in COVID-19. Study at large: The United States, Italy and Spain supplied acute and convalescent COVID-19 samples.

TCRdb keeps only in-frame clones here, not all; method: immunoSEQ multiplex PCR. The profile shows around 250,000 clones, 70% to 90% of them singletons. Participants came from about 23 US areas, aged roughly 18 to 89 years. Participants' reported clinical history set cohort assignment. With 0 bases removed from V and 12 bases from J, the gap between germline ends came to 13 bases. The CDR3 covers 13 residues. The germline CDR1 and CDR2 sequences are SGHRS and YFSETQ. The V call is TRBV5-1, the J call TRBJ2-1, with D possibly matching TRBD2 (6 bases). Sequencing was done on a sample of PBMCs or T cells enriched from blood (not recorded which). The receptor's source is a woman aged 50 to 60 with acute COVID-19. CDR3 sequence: CASSLEQGGLQFF. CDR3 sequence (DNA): TGCGCCAGCAGCTTGGAGCAGGGAGGACTGCAGTTCTTC.